The clone carrying this TCR beta chain was counted ten times or more. The data are from a study of human T cells and chemical hapten exposure. TCRdb redid the calling of the RACE reads with MiXCR, one entry per CDR3 protein. The table lists over 85,000 distinct CDR3 sequences, 12% of them singletons. The time point here: patch test 1, 2 weeks after DPC sensitization. The treatment here: therapeutic diphenylcyclopropenone sensitization with weekly scalp DPC. This CDR3 has 17 residues. Trimming cost V 6 bases and J 0 bases; bases outside gene matches: 10. The germline V gene has CDR1 MNHNS and CDR2 SASEGT.

The sequence came from a middle-aged woman with alopecia areata. Some clones in this sample may be carry-over from other donors' samples. The gene calls are TRBV6-1 and TRBJ2-5, with 10 bases identical to TRBD1. This sample comprised whole blood, obtained in connection with sensitization to the hapten diphenylcyclopropenone (DPC). The CDR3 reads CASRSRDRGPYQETQYF. In DNA form, the CDR3 reads TGTGCCAGCAGATCCCGGGACAGGGGCCCCTACCAAGAGACCCAGTACTTC.